This T cell receptor beta chain was sequenced during a study of PD-1 blockade in classical Hodgkin lymphoma. This CDR3 contains 15 residues. The V gene lost 6 bases and the J gene lost 4 bases, with 15 bases spanning the gap. Germline-derived CDR1 and CDR2 are SGHVS and FNYEAQ. The patients all showed relapse after autologous stem cell transplantation, while their brentuximab vedotin exposure varied. Assay used: immunoSEQ multiplex PCR; TCRdb lists only in-frame clones, some missing. Of around 99,000 clones in the sample, about four fifths are singletons; the top ten hold roughly 15%. This TCR came from a human donor with classical Hodgkin lymphoma. The chain combines TRBV7-6 with TRBJ2-2, with D perhaps matching TRBD2 (5 bases). Source: peripheral blood mononuclear cells (PBMCs), taken before the second cycle of nivolumab. CDR3 loop: CASSPRETGTGELFF. CDR3 bases: TGTGCCAGCAGTCCTAGGGAGACGGGCACCGGGGAGCTGTTTTTT.